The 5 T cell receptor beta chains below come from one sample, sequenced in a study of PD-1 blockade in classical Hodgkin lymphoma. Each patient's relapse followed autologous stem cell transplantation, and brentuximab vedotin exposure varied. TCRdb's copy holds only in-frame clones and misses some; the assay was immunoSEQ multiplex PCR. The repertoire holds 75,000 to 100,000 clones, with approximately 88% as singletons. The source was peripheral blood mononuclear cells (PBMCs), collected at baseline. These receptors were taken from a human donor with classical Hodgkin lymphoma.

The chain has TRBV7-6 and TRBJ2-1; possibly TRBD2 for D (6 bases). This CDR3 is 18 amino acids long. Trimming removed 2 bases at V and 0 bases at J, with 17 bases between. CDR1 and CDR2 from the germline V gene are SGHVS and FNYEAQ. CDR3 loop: CASSLSVGSGSSYNEQFF. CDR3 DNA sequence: TGTGCCAGCAGCTTAAGTGTGGGTAGCGGTAGCTCCTACAATGAGCAGTTCTTC.

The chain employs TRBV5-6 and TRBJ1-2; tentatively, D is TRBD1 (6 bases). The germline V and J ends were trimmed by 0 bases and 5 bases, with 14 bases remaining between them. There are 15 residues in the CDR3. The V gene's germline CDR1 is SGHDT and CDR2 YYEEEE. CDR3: CASSLVGRGVYGYTF. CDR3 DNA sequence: TGTGCCAGCAGCTTGGTGGGCAGGGGAGTATATGGCTACACCTTC.

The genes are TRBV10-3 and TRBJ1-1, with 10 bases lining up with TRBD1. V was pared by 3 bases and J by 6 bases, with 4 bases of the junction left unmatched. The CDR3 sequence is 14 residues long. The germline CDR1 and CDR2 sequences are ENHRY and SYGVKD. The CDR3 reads CAISERQGASEAFF. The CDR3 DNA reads TGTGCCATCAGTGAAAGACAGGGGGCATCTGAAGCTTTCTTT.

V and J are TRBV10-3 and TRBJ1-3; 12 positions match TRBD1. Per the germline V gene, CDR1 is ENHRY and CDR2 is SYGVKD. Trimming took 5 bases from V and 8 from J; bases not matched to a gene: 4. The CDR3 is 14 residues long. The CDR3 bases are TGTGCCATCAGTCCGGGACAGGGGGCAGACACCATATATTTT. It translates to CAISPGQGADTIYF.

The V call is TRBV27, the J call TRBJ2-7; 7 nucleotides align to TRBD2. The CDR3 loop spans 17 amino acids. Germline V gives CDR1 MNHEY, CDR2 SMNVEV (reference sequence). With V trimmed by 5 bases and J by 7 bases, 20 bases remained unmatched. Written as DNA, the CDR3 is TGTGCCAGCAGTCAAGTAGGGGCGCTAGCGGCCCCCGGGGAGCAGTACTTC. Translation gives CASSQVGALAAPGEQYF.